This entry lists 17 T cell receptor beta chains sequenced from one sample in a study of T cell changes during pregnancy in multiple sclerosis. Data came from immunoSEQ multiplex PCR; TCRdb stores just in-frame clones and leaves some out. Of tens of thousands of clones in the sample, approximately 92% are singletons; the top ten hold roughly 2%. The sample was peripheral blood, taken in the second trimester of pregnancy. All receptors derive from a female donor with multiple sclerosis, enrolled in a pregnancy study.

The V call is TRBV30, the J call TRBJ2-1; D is ambiguous. CDR3 length equals 12 residues. The V end was cut by 2 bases, the J end by 9 bases, with 11 bases between. Germline loops: CDR1 GTSNPN, CDR2 SVGIG (reference sequence). CDR3 bases: TGTGCCTGGAGTCCCCTTCGAGGTGAGCAGTTCTTC. Amino acids: CAWSPLRGEQFF.

This clone has just a few counts. This chain joins TRBV27 and TRBJ1-2; 8 nucleotides match TRBD1. The V and J ends lost 0 bases and 7 bases, in that order; junction bases with no gene match: 4. Germline CDR1 MNHEY, CDR2 SMNVEV (reference sequence). The CDR3 loop spans 14 amino acids. The CDR3: CASSLSTGVGGYTF. The DNA of the CDR3 is TGTGCCAGCAGTTTATCGACAGGGGTAGGTGGCTACACCTTC.

The count of this clone is one. The J gene is TRBJ2-7, the V gene TRBV7-9; the match to TRBD1 covers 7 bases. The germline gives CDR1 SEHNR, CDR2 FQNEAQ (reference sequence). This CDR3 spans 15 amino acids. V shed 5 bases, J shed 1 base, and the junction held 8 bases outside the gene matches. The CDR3 nucleotides are TGTGCCAGCAGCCCAATACTCAGGGGGTCCTACGAGCAGTACTTC. Translated: CASSPILRGSYEQYF. The whole variable domain, filled in from reference TRBV7-9 and TRBJ2-7, reads DTGVSQNPRHKITKRGQNVTFRCDPISEHNRLYWYRQTLGQGPEFLTYFQNEAQLEKSRLLSDRFSAERPKGSFSTLEIQRTEQGDSAMYLCASSPILRGSYEQYFGPGTRLTVT.

The chain carries TRBV15 and TRBJ2-2; 7 bases fit TRBD2. The CDR3 is made up of 15 amino acids. J was trimmed by 7 bases and V by 6 bases; bases with no gene match: 11. Germline CDR1 LNHNV, CDR2 YYDKDF (reference sequence). CDR3 loop: CATRVPSGDGGELFF. DNA of the CDR3: TGTGCCACCAGGGTTCCCAGCGGGGATGGCGGGGAGCTGTTTTTT. The whole variable domain, filled in from reference TRBV15 and TRBJ2-2, reads DAMVIQNPRYQVTQFGKPVTLSCSQTLNHNVMYWYQQKSSQAPKLLFHYYDKDFNNEADTPDNFQSRRPNTSFCFLDIRSPGLGDTAMYLCATRVPSGDGGELFFGEGSRLTVL.

The chain combines TRBV4-1 with TRBJ1-2; D is ambiguous. The V and J ends lost 3 bases and 8 bases respectively, with 7 bases between them. The CDR3 length is 11 residues. Looked up from germline, CDR1 is MGHRA and CDR2 is YSYEKL. CDR3 DNA sequence: TGCGCCAGCAGCCACCGGGGAGGCTACACCTTC. It is translated as CASSHRGGYTF.

The chain couples TRBV5-1 to TRBJ2-7; perhaps TRBD1 as D (5 bases). The germline V and J ends were trimmed by 2 bases and 5 bases, with 17 bases remaining between them. This CDR3 region has 15 residues. Germline CDR1 reads SGHRS; CDR2 reads YFSETQ. The CDR3 here is CASSLGRQGYDEQYF. CDR3 nucleotide sequence: TGCGCCAGCAGCTTAGGCCGGCAGGGCTACGACGAGCAGTACTTC.

Written as DNA, the CDR3 is TGTGCCAGCAGCGTGAGCCACTCCTACAATGAGCAGTTCTTC. Translating it yields CASSVSHSYNEQFF. This chain uses TRBV9 with TRBJ2-1; the D is unclear. The V gene lost 2 bases and the J gene lost 0 bases, with 6 bases spanning the gap. This CDR3 contains 14 residues. Germline V gene sequence: CDR1 SGDLS, CDR2 YYNGEE. The full variable domain, completed using reference TRBV9 and TRBJ2-1, is DSGVTQTPKHLITATGQRVTLRCSPRSGDLSVYWYQQSLDQGLQFLIQYYNGEERAKGNILERFSAQQFPDLHSELNLSSLELGDSALYFCASSVSHSYNEQFFGPGTRLTVL.

The rearrangement uses TRBV25-1 and TRBJ1-1; D might be TRBD1 (5 bases). Germline assignment: CDR1 MGHDK and CDR2 SYGVNS. The CDR3 is made up of 12 amino acids. V was clipped by 7 bases and J by 1 base, with 7 bases between them. The CDR3 DNA is TGTGCCAGCACCCAGGGGAACACTGAAGCTTTCTTT. It specifies CASTQGNTEAFF.

The CDR3 DNA sequence: TGTGCCAGCAGCTTACGCGGACTAGCGGGAGATTACAATGAGCAGTTCTTC. Its translation: CASSLRGLAGDYNEQFF. The J gene is TRBJ2-1, the V gene TRBV7-6; 13 bases fit TRBD2. This CDR3 comprises 17 residues. The J segment lost 4 bases and the V segment lost 2 bases, leaving 5 bases of the junction unmatched. Germline-derived CDR1 and CDR2 are SGHVS and FNYEAQ.

This chain uses TRBV29-1 with TRBJ1-1, with D tentatively TRBD1 (6 bases). Germline CDR1 is SQVTM and CDR2 is ANQGSEA. Deletions cut 6 bases from V and 6 bases from J, with 14 bases between. There are 12 residues in the CDR3. CDR3 nucleotides: TGCAGCGTGGTCAGGGGTCCCCCTGAAGCTTTCTTT. Residues: CSVVRGPPEAFF.

The J gene is TRBJ1-3, the V gene TRBV7-3, with D tentatively TRBD1 (6 bases). Trimming removed 2 bases at V and 1 base at J, with 6 bases between. The CDR3 sequence is 14 residues long. CDR1 SGHTA and CDR2 FQGTGA come from the germline V gene. The CDR3 DNA reads as TGTGCCAGCAGCTTACAGGGGTCTGGAAACACCATATATTTT. Protein: CASSLQGSGNTIYF.

V usage is TRBV29-1 and J usage is TRBJ2-5, with TRBD2 as a possible D gene (6 bases). The V and J ends lost 7 bases and 1 base respectively, with 10 bases between them. Germline CDR1 is SQVTM and CDR2 is ANQGSEA. The CDR3 length is 12 residues. Written as DNA, the CDR3 is TGCAGCGGGGAGACTAGCCAAGAGACCCAGTACTTC. Protein: CSGETSQETQYF.

The genes are TRBV30 and TRBJ2-7; D is possibly TRBD1 (5 bases). Trimming left V 4 bases short and J 2 bases short, with 12 bases between. Germline V CDR1 and CDR2: GTSNPN, SVGIG (reference sequence). This CDR3 spans 13 amino acids. The CDR3 reads CAWNADRAYEQYF. CDR3 sequence (DNA): TGTGCCTGGAACGCAGACAGAGCCTACGAGCAGTACTTC.

This clone has a handful of counts. The gene calls are TRBV4-1 and TRBJ1-6, with 8 bases fitting TRBD1. After removal of 4 bases from V and 0 bases from J, the junction contained 14 bases not matched to a gene. Germline V gene sequence: CDR1 MGHRA, CDR2 YSYEKL. The CDR3 has 20 residues. CDR3: CASSRQRNGQGSSYNSPLHF. CDR3 coding DNA: TGCGCCAGCAGCCGACAGCGAAACGGACAGGGCAGCTCCTATAATTCACCCCTCCACTTT.

V usage is TRBV21-1 and J usage is TRBJ2-2; the table's TRBD2 call for D was not verified on the DNA. TRBV21-1 is tagged as a pseudogene. The CDR3 contains 15 residues. CDR3 bases: TGTGCCAGCCCTCAGAGCCCCCGGGGCACCGGGGAGCTGTTTTTT. It codes for CASPQSPRGTGELFF.

In nucleotides, the CDR3 is TGTGCCAGCAGCCAATTCACAGGGGGTAACACTGAAGCTTTCTTT. Its protein is CASSQFTGGNTEAFF. The chain carries TRBV5-8 and TRBJ1-1, with 8 bases aligning to TRBD1. This CDR3 comprises 15 residues. The J segment lost 2 bases and the V segment lost 4 bases, leaving 7 bases of the junction unmatched. Germline V gene lookup returns CDR1 SGHTS and CDR2 YDEGEE.

The chain uses TRBV5-1 and TRBJ1-2, with no clear D. The V gene lost 4 bases and the J gene lost 3 bases, with 10 bases spanning the gap. CDR3 size: 13 residues. Germline CDR1 is SGHRS and CDR2 is YFSETQ. The CDR3 DNA reads TGCGCCAGCAGCCCCACCAGGTACTATGGCTACACCTTC. This encodes CASSPTRYYGYTF.